These 30 T cell receptor beta chains share one sample of origin, sequenced in a study of T cell responses to AZD1222 COVID-19 vaccine. Repertoires were generated with immunoSEQ multiplex PCR, while TCRdb's copy carries only in-frame clones and drops some. Of more than 150,000 clones listed, around 90% were seen once; the top ten hold approximately 0.97%. This sample comprised peripheral blood, obtained on day 0 of AZD1222 vaccination. Receptors were obtained from an adult in good health.

The V gene is TRBV19, the J gene TRBJ2-1; D perhaps matches TRBD1 (6 bases). The V end lost 7 bases, the J end lost 4 bases, and 20 bases lay between the germline ends. This CDR3 spans 16 amino acids. CDR1 LNHDA and CDR2 SQIVND come from the germline V gene (reference sequence). CDR3 residues: CASTGQFTSDYNEQFF. The CDR3, as DNA: TGTGCCAGTACCGGACAGTTCACGTCGGATTACAATGAGCAGTTCTTC.

J is TRBJ1-4 and V is TRBV6-1; D might be TRBD1 (6 bases). V shed 3 bases and J shed 2 bases, with 10 bases lying between them. This CDR3 has 15 residues. CDR1 is MNHNS, CDR2 SASEGT, per germline. This CDR3 is CASSDPTGTNEKLFF. The CDR3 DNA reads TGTGCCAGCAGTGACCCTACAGGGACTAATGAAAAACTGTTTTTT.

The chain links TRBV10-3 to TRBJ2-5; TRBD2 might be the D (6 bases). Germline V gives CDR1 ENHRY, CDR2 SYGVKD. CDR3 length equals 13 residues. Deletions cut 3 bases from V and 4 bases from J, with 9 bases between. CDR3 protein: CAISDGGRETQYF. The CDR3 DNA reads as TGTGCCATCAGTGATGGAGGGCGAGAGACCCAGTACTTC.

This chain joins TRBV29-1 and TRBJ1-1; a possible D gene is TRBD1 (5 bases). Germline V CDR1 and CDR2: SQVTM, ANQGSEA. Trimming stripped 7 bases from V and 4 bases from J, with 19 bases between. This CDR3 comprises 14 residues. The CDR3 DNA reads as TGCAGCGAGTCCCCGGGACGTAGAACCACTGAAGCTTTCTTT. This translates into CSESPGRRTTEAFF.

This clone was observed a single time. The chain joins TRBV18 to TRBJ2-5, with a possible D match to TRBD2 (6 bases). The germline gives CDR1 KGHSH, CDR2 LQKENI. Trimming took 0 bases from V and 5 from J, leaving 13 bases between them. The CDR3 spans 15 residues. The DNA for the CDR3 is TGTGCCAGCTCACCACCGAGGCCCAGCGGGGAGACCCAGTACTTC. It yields the protein CASSPPRPSGETQYF.

This CDR3 is CAISDRRVDNEKLFF. The CDR3 nucleotides are TGTGCCATCAGTGACCGGAGGGTGGATAATGAAAAACTGTTTTTT. V and J are TRBV10-3 and TRBJ1-4; D is unclear. Germline CDR1 is ENHRY and CDR2 is SYGVKD. The ends were cut back, 3 bases at V and 4 bases at J, with 12 bases in the middle. The CDR3 sequence is 15 residues long.

This clone was seen a single time. The chain carries TRBV7-8 and TRBJ2-7; tentatively, D is TRBD1 (6 bases). The CDR3 runs to 14 residues. Germline CDR1 and CDR2: SGHVS and FQNEAQ. The germline V and J ends were trimmed by 3 bases and 3 bases, with 12 bases remaining between them. CDR3 in DNA: TGTGCCAGCAGCTTTGGGACAAGGGACTACGAGCAGTACTTC. Its protein is CASSFGTRDYEQYF.

This chain uses TRBV28 with TRBJ1-5; D gene ambiguous. There are 11 residues in the CDR3. V was cut by 4 bases and J by 10 bases, with 8 bases left in between. Germline V CDR1 and CDR2: MDHEN, SYDVKM. CDR3 sequence: CASSSPPPQHF. The CDR3 bases are TGTGCCAGCAGTTCCCCGCCCCCCCAGCATTTT.

The chain carries TRBV6-2 or TRBV6-3 and TRBJ2-7; D is possibly TRBD1 or TRBD2 (5 bases each). The CDR3 extends over 16 amino acids. Trimming removed 5 bases at V and 4 bases at J, with 21 bases between. Germline V gene lookup returns CDR1 MNHEY and CDR2 SVGEGT. DNA of the CDR3: TGTGCCAGCAGTGACCGGGGCCGGGACGTTTATTACGAGCAGTACTTC. Protein sequence: CASSDRGRDVYYEQYF.

This chain links TRBV6-6 with TRBJ1-1; no definite D call. CDR3 length: 13 amino acids. Germline CDR1 is MNHNY and CDR2 is SVGAGI (reference sequence). V lost 6 bases and J 0 bases, leaving 8 bases between the germline ends. The chain's CDR3 is CASRARLNTEAFF. DNA of the CDR3: TGTGCCAGCAGAGCGCGATTGAACACTGAAGCTTTCTTT.

The J gene is TRBJ1-4, the V gene TRBV5-1; D is unclear. The V and J ends lost 0 bases and 10 bases respectively, with 19 bases between them. CDR3 size: 16 residues. Germline V lookup: CDR1 SGHRS, CDR2 YFSETQ. The DNA of the CDR3 is TGCGCCAGCAGCTTGGACACGGACCTAACTGGAGCAAAACTGTTTTTT. This translates into CASSLDTDLTGAKLFF.

The V call is TRBV4-1, the J call TRBJ1-1; D call uncertain. CDR3 length equals 13 residues. Germline V gene lookup returns CDR1 MGHRA and CDR2 YSYEKL. The V end was cut by 0 bases, the J end by 6 bases, with 8 bases between. The CDR3 nucleotides are TGCGCCAGCAGCCAAGACGGACGCGCTGAAGCTTTCTTT. This gives the protein CASSQDGRAEAFF.

This clone occurred many times. V and J are TRBV4-2 and TRBJ2-2; D could derive from TRBD1 or TRBD2 (6 bases each). The CDR3 is 14 amino acids. Trimming removed 7 bases at V and 3 bases at J, with 12 bases between. Germline V gene data show CDR1 as LGHNA and CDR2 as YNFKEQ. The CDR3 coding sequence is TGTGCCAGCAACGGGGGCGAAGACACCGGGGAGCTGTTTTTT. Protein sequence: CASNGGEDTGELFF.

The chain employs TRBV14 and TRBJ1-2, with 7 nucleotides matching TRBD1. Trimming took 5 bases from V and 5 from J; bases not matched to a gene: 2. The CDR3 is made up of 12 amino acids. The V gene's germline CDR1 is SGHDN and CDR2 FVKESK. The CDR3, as DNA: TGTGCCAGCAGCGCGGGACAGTATGGCTACACCTTC. Encoded protein: CASSAGQYGYTF.

The chain combines TRBV4-3 with TRBJ2-6; D unresolved. Germline V lookup: CDR1 LGHNA, CDR2 YSLEER. This CDR3 has 17 amino acids. The germline V and J ends were trimmed by 4 bases and 0 bases, with 13 bases remaining between them. The CDR3 is CASSLETRISGANVLTF. CDR3 bases: TGCGCCAGCAGCCTCGAGACTCGGATCTCTGGGGCCAACGTCCTGACTTTC.

This clone appeared once. This chain links TRBV5-1 with TRBJ2-5; 9 bases align to TRBD2. With V trimmed by 3 bases and J by 4 bases, 7 bases remained unmatched. Germline V gives CDR1 SGHRS, CDR2 YFSETQ. The CDR3 is 15 amino acids. The CDR3 nucleotides read TGCGCCAGCAGCTCGAAGCGGGGGGCGGGAGAGACCCAGTACTTC. Translating gives CASSSKRGAGETQYF.

The rearrangement joins TRBV2 to TRBJ2-3; 7 nucleotides line up with TRBD2. V lost 6 bases to trimming and J lost 4 bases; unmatched junction nucleotides: 7. The CDR3 spans 14 residues. From germline, CDR1 is SNHLY and CDR2 FYNNEI. CDR3 region: CASSRGLESDTQYF. The DNA of the CDR3 is TGTGCCAGCAGCCGAGGACTAGAATCAGATACGCAGTATTTT.

The chain recombines TRBV2 with TRBJ2-3; the D is unclear. CDR3 length: 13 residues. Germline assignment: CDR1 SNHLY and CDR2 FYNNEI. V was trimmed by 3 bases and J by 4 bases, leaving 8 bases between them. CDR3 nucleotide sequence: TGTGCCAGCAGTGAGTACAGCGCAGATACGCAGTATTTT. The encoded protein is CASSEYSADTQYF.

This clone was seen a few times. The chain couples TRBV27 to TRBJ1-2; D is perhaps TRBD1 (6 bases). The CDR3 has 15 amino acids. Trimming left V 3 bases short and J 4 bases short, with 15 bases between. The germline gives CDR1 MNHEY, CDR2 SMNVEV (reference sequence). CDR3 coding DNA: TGTGCCAGCAGTTTTGGACAGCCAAACTTCTATGGCTACACCTTC. Protein sequence: CASSFGQPNFYGYTF.

The V gene is TRBV11-2, the J gene TRBJ2-7; D possibly corresponds to TRBD1 (5 bases). Per germline, CDR1 SGHAT and CDR2 FQNNGV. The CDR3 runs to 15 residues. Trimming shortened V by 0 bases and J by 2 bases, and 11 bases separated the two germline ends. The CDR3 coding sequence is TGTGCCAGCAGCTTAGAATGGCAGGGCGCCTACGAGCAGTACTTC. It encodes CASSLEWQGAYEQYF.

The chain combines TRBV5-1 with TRBJ2-3; 16 bases match TRBD2. Germline V gene sequence: CDR1 SGHRS, CDR2 YFSETQ. The CDR3 is made up of 17 amino acids. V trimming: 5 bases; J trimming: 5 bases; junction bases outside the gene matches: 8. CDR3 DNA: TGCGCCAGCAGTGACCCGGGACTAGCGGGAGGGGGAGATACGCAGTATTTT. It encodes CASSDPGLAGGGDTQYF.

The J gene is TRBJ1-1, the V gene TRBV10-3, with D perhaps TRBD1 (6 bases). Germline V lookup: CDR1 ENHRY, CDR2 SYGVKD. The CDR3 contains 15 residues. V was pared by 2 bases and J by 0 bases, with 10 bases between. DNA of the CDR3: TGTGCCATCAGTGAGACAGGGACCATGAACACTGAAGCTTTCTTT. It is translated as CAISETGTMNTEAFF.

In its sample, this clone was seen once. This sequence joins TRBV19 and TRBJ2-2; no clear D gene. Trimming cost V 6 bases and J 3 bases, with 11 bases left between them. The CDR3 spans 14 residues. Germline lookup yields CDR1 LNHDA and CDR2 SQIVND (reference sequence). The CDR3 bases are TGTGCCAGTAGCAGTATAGGGCACACCGGGGAGCTGTTTTTT. It translates to CASSSIGHTGELFF.

The V call is TRBV9, the J call TRBJ1-6; no firm D call. The CDR3 runs to 14 residues. V shed 4 bases and J shed 6 bases, with 11 bases lying between them. Germline assignment: CDR1 SGDLS and CDR2 YYNGEE. Here the CDR3 DNA reads TGTGCCAGCAGCACCCAGATTCCTAATTCACCCCTCCACTTT. Encoded protein: CASSTQIPNSPLHF.

The genes are TRBV2 and TRBJ1-5, with 9 bases that match TRBD1. CDR3 length: 15 amino acids. V gave up 2 bases and J gave up 6 bases; unmatched junction bases: 5. Germline V gene data show CDR1 as SNHLY and CDR2 as FYNNEI. In DNA, the CDR3 is TGTGCCAGCAGTGAAACGGGACAGGGCCCTCAGCCCCAGCATTTT. This gives the protein CASSETGQGPQPQHF.

This chain connects TRBV4-2 to TRBJ2-3, with 8 nucleotides matching TRBD2. J lost 0 bases, V lost 2 bases, and 4 bases had no gene match. This CDR3 is built from 16 residues. Germline CDR1 reads LGHNA; CDR2 reads YNFKEQ. CDR3 loop: CASSQFSGGSTDTQYF. CDR3 bases: TGTGCCAGCAGCCAATTCTCGGGGGGGAGCACAGATACGCAGTATTTT.

The genes are TRBV5-4 and TRBJ1-5, with TRBD1 as a possible D gene (5 bases). The V gene's germline CDR1 is SGHNT and CDR2 YYREEE (reference sequence). V lost 0 bases to trimming and J lost 2 bases, with 9 bases between them. The CDR3 runs 15 residues. The CDR3 bases are TGTGCCAGCAGCTTGGGGGGCGAGGGCAATCAGCCCCAGCATTTT. Protein sequence: CASSLGGEGNQPQHF.

V gene TRBV4-2 combines with J gene TRBJ2-1, with 9 bases aligning to TRBD2. Trimming removed 3 bases from V and 8 bases from J; junction bases left unmatched: 17. The CDR3 sequence is 18 residues long. The V gene's germline CDR1 is LGHNA and CDR2 YNFKEQ. CDR3 sequence (DNA): TGTGCCAGCAGCCAGACTCCGGGGAGAGCGGGGGGTAGGGATGAGCAGTTCTTC. Its protein product is CASSQTPGRAGGRDEQFF.

Notes on this clone: At the DNA level, this CDR3 is encoded by other sequences in the same sample as well. The V and J genes are TRBV5-4 and TRBJ2-5; D is possibly TRBD1 (6 bases). CDR1 is SGHNT, CDR2 YYREEE, per germline (reference sequence). The CDR3 consists of 14 residues. With 0 bases removed from V and 1 base from J, the gap between germline ends came to 7 bases. The CDR3 DNA reads as TGTGCCAGCAGCTTGGCCAGGGGCCAAGAGACCCAGTACTTC. Encoded protein: CASSLARGQETQYF.

The chain combines TRBV19 with TRBJ2-3; 11 nucleotides match TRBD1. Looked up from germline, CDR1 is LNHDA and CDR2 is SQIVND (reference sequence). V was clipped by 5 bases and J by 6 bases; unmatched bases: 13. CDR3 size: 17 residues. The CDR3 here is CASSARTGGSLVDTQYF. In DNA, the CDR3 is TGTGCCAGTAGTGCCCGGACAGGGGGCAGCCTGGTCGATACGCAGTATTTT.